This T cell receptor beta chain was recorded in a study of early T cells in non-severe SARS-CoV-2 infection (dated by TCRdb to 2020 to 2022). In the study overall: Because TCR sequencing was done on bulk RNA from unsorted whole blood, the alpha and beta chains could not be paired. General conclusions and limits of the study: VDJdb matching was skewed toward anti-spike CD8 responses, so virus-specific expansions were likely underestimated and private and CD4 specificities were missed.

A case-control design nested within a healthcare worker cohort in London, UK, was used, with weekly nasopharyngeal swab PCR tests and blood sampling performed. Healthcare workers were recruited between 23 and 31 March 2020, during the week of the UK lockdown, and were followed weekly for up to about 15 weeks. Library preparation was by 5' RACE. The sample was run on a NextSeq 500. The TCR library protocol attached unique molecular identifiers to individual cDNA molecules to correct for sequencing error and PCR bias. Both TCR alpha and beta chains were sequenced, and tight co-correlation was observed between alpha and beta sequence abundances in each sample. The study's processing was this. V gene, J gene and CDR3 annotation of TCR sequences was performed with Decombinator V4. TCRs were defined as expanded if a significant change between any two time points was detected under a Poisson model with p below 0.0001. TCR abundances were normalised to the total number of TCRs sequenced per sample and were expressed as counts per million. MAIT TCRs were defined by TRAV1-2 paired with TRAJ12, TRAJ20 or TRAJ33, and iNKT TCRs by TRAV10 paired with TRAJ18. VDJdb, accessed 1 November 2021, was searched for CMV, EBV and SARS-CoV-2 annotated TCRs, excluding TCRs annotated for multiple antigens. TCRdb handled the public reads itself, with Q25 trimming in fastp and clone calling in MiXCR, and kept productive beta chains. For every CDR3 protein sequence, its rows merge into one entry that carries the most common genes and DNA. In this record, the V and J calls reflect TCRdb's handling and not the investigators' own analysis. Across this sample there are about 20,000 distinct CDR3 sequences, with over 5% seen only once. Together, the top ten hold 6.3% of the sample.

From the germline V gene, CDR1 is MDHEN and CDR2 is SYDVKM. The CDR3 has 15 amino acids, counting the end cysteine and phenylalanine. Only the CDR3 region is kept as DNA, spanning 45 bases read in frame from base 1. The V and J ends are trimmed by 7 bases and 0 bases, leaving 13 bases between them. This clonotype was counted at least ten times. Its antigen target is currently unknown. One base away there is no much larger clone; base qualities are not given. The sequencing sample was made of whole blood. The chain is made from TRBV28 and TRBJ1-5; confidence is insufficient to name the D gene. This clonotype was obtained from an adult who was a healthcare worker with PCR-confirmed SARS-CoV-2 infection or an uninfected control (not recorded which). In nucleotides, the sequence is TGTGCCAGCAAGGGCGCACCTTATAGCAATCAGCCCCAGCATTTT. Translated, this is CASKGAPYSNQPQHF.